The 17 T cell receptor beta chains listed next were all sequenced from one sample in a study of T cell responses to AZD1222 COVID-19 vaccine. The assay was immunoSEQ multiplex PCR, and TCRdb's table has in-frame clones only and misses some. The sample contains about 34,000 clones, 75% to 80% of which appear only once. The source was peripheral blood, collected 28 days after the second AZD1222 dose. The receptors derive from an adult who received the AZD1222 COVID-19 vaccine.

This clone was seen just once. The J gene is TRBJ2-2, the V gene TRBV27, with D unclear. CDR3 length: 12 residues. V lost 6 bases and J 6 bases, leaving 8 bases between the germline ends. Germline CDR1 reads MNHEY; CDR2 reads SMNVEV (reference sequence). Here the CDR3 reads CASRFMSGELFF. Written as DNA, the CDR3 is TGTGCCAGCAGATTTATGTCCGGGGAGCTGTTTTTT.

The gene calls are TRBV5-4 and TRBJ2-1; possible D gene TRBD2, 6 bases. Germline CDR1 and CDR2: SGHNT and YYREEE (reference sequence). The CDR3 length is 12 residues. Trimming left V 7 bases short and J 5 bases short, with 10 bases between. CDR3 DNA: TGTGCCAGCGGAGGGCTAAACAATGAGCAGTTCTTC. Translation gives CASGGLNNEQFF.

The chain combines TRBV5-1 with TRBJ1-5; 8 bases align to TRBD1. Germline V gene data show CDR1 as SGHRS and CDR2 as YFSETQ. CDR3 length: 14 residues. The junction had 7 bases not matched to a gene; V was cut back by 4 bases and J by 7 bases. CDR3 residues: CASSQTGDGQPQHF. The CDR3 coding sequence is TGCGCCAGCAGCCAGACAGGGGATGGACAGCCCCAGCATTTT.

V is TRBV2 and J is TRBJ1-2, with 7 bases that match TRBD1. Unmatched junction bases numbered 3, after V lost 6 bases and J lost 2 bases. The CDR3 consists of 13 residues. Germline V gene lookup returns CDR1 SNHLY and CDR2 FYNNEI. CDR3 sequence (DNA): TGTGCCAGCAGCGTGGGACAGAACTATGGCTACACCTTC. Its protein product is CASSVGQNYGYTF.

The rearrangement joins TRBV18 to TRBJ1-2; D is unclear. V lost 3 bases and J lost 7, with 9 bases in between. CDR3 length: 12 amino acids. Germline-derived CDR1 and CDR2 are KGHSH and LQKENI. The CDR3 here is CASSPARAGYTF. CDR3 DNA sequence: TGTGCCAGCTCACCGGCGAGGGCTGGCTACACCTTC.

The chain employs TRBV19 and TRBJ1-2, with 7 bases that match TRBD1. Trimming took 5 bases from V and 1 from J; bases not matched to a gene: 7. CDR1 and CDR2 from the germline V gene are LNHDA and SQIVND (reference sequence). This CDR3 contains 15 residues. CDR3 sequence: CASSAAGGFNYGYTF. DNA of the CDR3: TGTGCCAGTAGTGCGGCAGGGGGATTTAACTATGGCTACACCTTC. The whole variable domain, remainder taken from reference TRBV19 and TRBJ1-2, is DGGITQSPKYLFRKEGQNVTLSCEQNLNHDAMYWYRQDPGQGLRLIYYSQIVNDFQKGDIAEGYSVSREKKESFPLTVTSAQKNPTAFYLCASSAAGGFNYGYTFGSGTRLTVV.

This CDR3 reads CASSLASLGGTGANVLTF. DNA for the CDR3: TGTGCCAGCAGCTTGGCCAGCCTAGGGGGCACTGGGGCCAACGTCCTGACTTTC. This chain connects TRBV5-6 to TRBJ2-6; 7 nucleotides match TRBD1. The junction had 8 bases not matched to a gene; V was cut back by 0 bases and J by 2 bases. The CDR3 runs to 18 residues. CDR1 is SGHDT, CDR2 YYEEEE, per germline. Full variable domain (rest looked up from reference TRBV5-6 and TRBJ2-6): DAGVTQSPTHLIKTRGQQVTLRCSPKSGHDTVSWYQQALGQGPQFIFQYYEEEERQRGNFPDRFSGHQFPNYSSELNVNALLLGDSALYLCASSLASLGGTGANVLTFGAGSRLTVL.

The sample holds one count of this clone. J is TRBJ2-1 and V is TRBV7-9; D may match TRBD1 or TRBD2 (5 bases each). CDR3 size: 12 residues. Germline V gives CDR1 SEHNR, CDR2 FQNEAQ (reference sequence). Trimming pared 5 bases from V and 14 bases from J, leaving 16 bases between. Written as DNA, the CDR3 is TGTGCCAGCAGCCCTAATGACGTGGGGGAGTTCTTC. It translates to CASSPNDVGEFF.

J is TRBJ2-7 and V is TRBV6-6; unclear D gene. The CDR3 covers 14 residues. From germline, CDR1 is MNHNY and CDR2 SVGAGI (reference sequence). Trimming pared 2 bases from V and 6 bases from J, leaving 14 bases between. The CDR3 DNA follows: TGTGCCAGCAGTTACACCCGAGGTACGGGCGAGCAGTACGTC. Encoded protein: CASSYTRGTGEQYV.

This chain uses TRBV6-5 with TRBJ1-5; 9 bases fit TRBD1. Germline CDR1 MNHEY, CDR2 SVGAGI. The CDR3 runs to 15 residues. The trim removed 5 bases at V and 7 bases at J, leaving 9 bases unmatched. Here the CDR3 DNA reads TGTGCCAGCAGTCCACTACAGGGGGCCAGGCAGCCCCAGCATTTT. This codes for CASSPLQGARQPQHF.

The rearrangement uses TRBV4-2 and TRBJ2-5; either TRBD1 or TRBD2 may supply D (6 bases each). V lost 6 bases, J lost 4 bases, and 12 bases lay in between. Germline CDR1 is LGHNA and CDR2 is YNFKEQ. The CDR3 loop spans 13 amino acids. CDR3 sequence (DNA): TGTGCCAGCAGAGGAGGGGGGTCAGAGACCCAGTACTTC. It encodes CASRGGGSETQYF.

The chain has TRBV6-5 and TRBJ1-1; D not certain. This CDR3 spans 13 amino acids. Germline CDR1 is MNHEY and CDR2 is SVGAGI. V lost 0 bases to trimming and J lost 2 bases, with 4 bases between them. CDR3 amino acids: CASSYSSNTEAFF. CDR3 sequence (DNA): TGTGCCAGCAGTTACTCGTCTAACACTGAAGCTTTCTTT.

The V gene is TRBV30, the J gene TRBJ2-1, with D perhaps matching TRBD2 (6 bases). The CDR3 covers 16 residues. V was clipped by 0 bases and J by 5 bases, with 17 bases between them. Germline CDR1 is GTSNPN and CDR2 is SVGIG (reference sequence). The CDR3 region is CAWSVGLGTADNEQFF. The CDR3 nucleotides read TGTGCCTGGAGTGTGGGACTTGGGACGGCGGACAATGAGCAGTTCTTC.

V is TRBV11-2 and J is TRBJ1-1; 8 bases match TRBD1. Per germline, CDR1 SGHAT and CDR2 FQNNGV. CDR3 size: 14 residues. V gave up 5 bases and J gave up 3 bases; unmatched junction bases: 5. The CDR3 spells CASSQLRGHTEAFF. Written as DNA, the CDR3 is TGTGCCAGCAGCCAACTCAGGGGGCACACTGAAGCTTTCTTT. Together with reference TRBV11-2 and TRBJ1-1, the CDR3 gives the full variable domain: EAGVAQSPRYKIIEKRQSVAFWCNPISGHATLYWYQQILGQGPKLLIQFQNNGVVDDSQLPKDRFSAERLKGVDSTLKIQPAKLEDSAVYLCASSQLRGHTEAFFGQGTRLTVV.

This chain connects TRBV5-5 to TRBJ1-2; 7 positions match TRBD1. The CDR3 covers 15 residues. Germline V CDR1 and CDR2: SGHKS, YYEKEE (reference sequence). Losses at the gene ends were 1 base for V and 4 bases for J; bases not matched to a gene: 7. In DNA, the CDR3 is TGTGCCAGCAGCTTGTACTCAGGGGGAGGCTATGGCTACACCTTC. Its protein product is CASSLYSGGGYGYTF.

The chain employs TRBV2 and TRBJ1-1, with 10 bases identical to TRBD1. V dropped 4 bases and J dropped 4; count of bases not matched to a gene: 0. The length of the CDR3 is 13 residues. The germline CDR1 and CDR2 sequences are SNHLY and FYNNEI. The CDR3 loop is CASSGTGGTEAFF. The CDR3 DNA reads as TGTGCCAGCAGTGGGACAGGGGGCACTGAAGCTTTCTTT.

The CDR3 nucleotides read TGTGCCAGTAGTATAGCAGTGGGGGCCGGAGACCGGAATGGAAACACCATATATTTT. It codes for CASSIAVGAGDRNGNTIYF. This rearrangement joins TRBV19 to TRBJ1-3, with a weak D call TRBD1 (6 bases). There are 19 residues in the CDR3. The germline V gene has CDR1 LNHDA and CDR2 SQIVND (reference sequence). Trimming removed 1 base at V and 3 bases at J, with 22 bases between.